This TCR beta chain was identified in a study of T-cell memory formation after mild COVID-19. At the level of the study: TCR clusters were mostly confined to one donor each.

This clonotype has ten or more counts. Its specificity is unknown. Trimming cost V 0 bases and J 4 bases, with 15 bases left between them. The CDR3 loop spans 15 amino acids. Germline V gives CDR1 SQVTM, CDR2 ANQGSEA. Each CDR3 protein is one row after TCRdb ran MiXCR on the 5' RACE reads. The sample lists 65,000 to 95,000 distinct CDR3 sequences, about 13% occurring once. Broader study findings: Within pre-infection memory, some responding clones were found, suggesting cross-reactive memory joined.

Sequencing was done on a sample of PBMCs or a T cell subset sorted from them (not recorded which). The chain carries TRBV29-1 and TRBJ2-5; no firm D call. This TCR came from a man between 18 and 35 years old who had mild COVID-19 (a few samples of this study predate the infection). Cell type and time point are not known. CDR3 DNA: TGCAGCGTTGAAGATCGGGCAGCCGAAGGAGAGACCCAGTACTTC. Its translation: CSVEDRAAEGETQYF.